A single sample gave rise to the 25 T cell receptor beta chains below, sequenced in a study of T cell responses to AZD1222 COVID-19 vaccine. The protocol was immunoSEQ multiplex PCR, while the TCRdb copy is restricted to in-frame clones and leaves out a portion. This sample yields 18,000 or so clones, of which over 85% are seen a single time; roughly 8.7% belongs to the top ten. The source was peripheral blood, collected 28 days after the second AZD1222 dose. All receptors derive from an adult who received the AZD1222 COVID-19 vaccine.

This rearrangement joins TRBV11-2 to TRBJ1-2, with a weak D call TRBD1 (5 bases). V was clipped by 0 bases and J by 7 bases, with 18 bases between them. The germline V gene has CDR1 SGHAT and CDR2 FQNNGV. This CDR3 has 16 amino acids. The CDR3 reads CASSLDSVGGRSGYTF. DNA for the CDR3: TGTGCCAGCAGCTTAGACTCCGTGGGGGGAAGGAGTGGCTACACCTTC.

The CDR3 loop reads CASSGKLRLIDEQFF. CDR3 bases: TGTGCCAGCAGCGGAAAACTCAGACTAATAGATGAGCAGTTCTTC. The genes are TRBV14 and TRBJ2-1, with TRBD2 as a possible D gene (5 bases). This CDR3 has 15 residues. Germline CDR1 is SGHDN and CDR2 is FVKESK. The V gene lost 5 bases and the J gene lost 8 bases, with 19 bases spanning the gap.

This chain joins TRBV19 and TRBJ2-1; a possible D gene is TRBD2 (7 bases). V dropped 7 bases and J dropped 4 bases, with 14 bases sitting between them. CDR3 length: 14 amino acids. Germline CDR1 is LNHDA and CDR2 is SQIVND (reference sequence). The CDR3 loop reads CASNSAGAYNEQFF. The CDR3 bases are TGTGCCAGTAACAGTGCGGGGGCGTACAATGAGCAGTTCTTC.

The chain uses TRBV9 and TRBJ2-7; 9 nucleotides match TRBD2. The germline V gene has CDR1 SGDLS and CDR2 YYNGEE. Trimming cost V 1 base and J 2 bases; bases outside gene matches: 7. The CDR3 length is 16 residues. CDR3 DNA: TGTGCCAGCAGCGTATCGGTAGCTAGCGGGACCTACGAGCAGTACTTC. Its protein is CASSVSVASGTYEQYF.

The chain couples TRBV21-1 to TRBJ2-3; the listed D gene, TRBD1, was not tested against the DNA. TRBV21-1 is marked as a pseudogene. The CDR3 totals 22 residues. DNA for the CDR3: TGTGCCAGCAGCAAAGAAGTGGGGGGACAGCCCTATGAACCCCACACACGAGATACGCAGTATTTT. It translates to CASSKEVGGQPYEPHTRDTQYF.

The chain is built from TRBV6-1 and TRBJ2-7, with 9 positions matching TRBD2. Looked up from germline, CDR1 is MNHNS and CDR2 is SASEGT. The CDR3 runs 14 residues. The V segment lost 1 base and the J segment 5 bases; nucleotides outside the gene matches: 3. The CDR3 region has the DNA TGTGCCAGCAGTGAAGTTCTAGCGGGAAACGAGCAGTACGTC. Its translation: CASSEVLAGNEQYV.

The chain carries TRBV7-9 and TRBJ1-4; D unresolved. Germline-derived CDR1 and CDR2 are SEHNR and FQNEAQ (reference sequence). The CDR3 is made up of 16 amino acids. The V gene lost 0 bases and the J gene lost 4 bases, with 12 bases spanning the gap. CDR3 sequence reads: CASSLALATYNEKLFF. The CDR3 DNA is TGTGCCAGCAGCTTAGCTTTAGCCACCTATAATGAAAAACTGTTTTTT. Looking up the rest from reference TRBV7-9 and TRBJ1-4 gives the full variable domain: DTGVSQNPRHKITKRGQNVTFRCDPISEHNRLYWYRQTLGQGPEFLTYFQNEAQLEKSRLLSDRFSAERPKGSFSTLEIQRTEQGDSAMYLCASSLALATYNEKLFFGSGTQLSVL.

The V and J genes are TRBV7-2 and TRBJ1-5; no firm D call. CDR3 length: 15 residues. Trimming removed 5 bases at V and 5 bases at J, with 16 bases between. CDR1 and CDR2 (germline): SGHTA, FQGNSA. The CDR3 spells CASSLHTANYQPQHF. CDR3 bases: TGTGCCAGCAGCCTACACACAGCGAACTATCAGCCCCAGCATTTT.

The chain employs TRBV19 and TRBJ2-1; 12 bases match TRBD2. CDR3 length: 15 amino acids. Unmatched junction bases numbered 3, after V lost 5 bases and J lost 4 bases. Germline V gives CDR1 LNHDA, CDR2 SQIVND (reference sequence). The chain's CDR3 is CASSPTSGGYNEQFF. In DNA, the CDR3 is TGTGCCAGTAGTCCCACTAGCGGGGGGTACAATGAGCAGTTCTTC.

V is TRBV21-1 and J is TRBJ1-2. TRBV21-1 is recorded as a pseudogene. The CDR3 covers 13 residues. The CDR3 sequence is CASSKGRATGYTF. The CDR3 coding sequence is TGTGCCAGCAGCAAGGGTAGGGCCACTGGCTACACCTTC.

V usage is TRBV5-5 and J usage is TRBJ2-5; 7 positions match TRBD1. V lost 3 bases to trimming and J lost 6 bases; unmatched junction nucleotides: 8. CDR1 SGHKS and CDR2 YYEKEE come from the germline V gene (reference sequence). The CDR3 runs to 14 residues. As DNA, the CDR3 is TGTGCCAGCAGCTGGGGCCAGGGGGAACAGACCCAGTACTTC. As protein: CASSWGQGEQTQYF.

The chain recombines TRBV2 with TRBJ2-5; the D gene is possibly TRBD1 (6 bases). From germline, CDR1 is SNHLY and CDR2 FYNNEI. V shed 4 bases and J shed 0 bases, with 15 bases lying between them. The CDR3 sequence is 16 residues long. The CDR3 loop is CASSGTESVYQETQYF. CDR3 coding DNA: TGTGCCAGCAGTGGGACAGAAAGTGTGTACCAAGAGACCCAGTACTTC.

This clone was picked up one time. In nucleotides, the CDR3 is TGTGCCAGCAGCCAGGGTAACACTGAAGCTTTCTTT. Translating it yields CASSQGNTEAFF. The V and J genes are TRBV27 and TRBJ1-1, with D tentatively TRBD1 (5 bases). V gave up 6 bases and J gave up 2 bases, with 7 bases separating them. Germline V gene sequence: CDR1 MNHEY, CDR2 SMNVEV (reference sequence). This CDR3 region has 12 residues.

The chain joins TRBV5-1 to TRBJ1-3; D is ambiguous. Germline V lookup: CDR1 SGHRS, CDR2 YFSETQ. Trimming removed 4 bases from V and 0 bases from J, with 8 bases in between. There are 14 residues in the CDR3. The CDR3 protein is CASSPGSSGNTIYF. The CDR3 DNA reads as TGCGCCAGCAGCCCGGGGAGCTCTGGAAACACCATATATTTT.

V and J are TRBV3-1 (or the pseudogene TRBV3-2) and TRBJ2-5; either TRBD1 or TRBD2 may supply D (7 bases each). The germline CDR1 and CDR2 sequences are LGHDT and YNNKEL (reference sequence). V was clipped by 1 base and J by 5 bases, with 23 bases between them. The CDR3 covers 18 residues. The CDR3 sequence: CASSQGFQGGALGETQYF. The CDR3 DNA sequence: TGTGCCAGCAGCCAAGGGTTCCAGGGGGGGGCCCTTGGGGAGACCCAGTACTTC.

The chain recombines TRBV11-2 with TRBJ2-3, with TRBD2 as a possible D gene (5 bases). V was cut by 2 bases and J by 4 bases, with 13 bases left in between. Germline loops: CDR1 SGHAT, CDR2 FQNNGV. This CDR3 region has 15 residues. The CDR3: CASSLSGRDSDTQYF. CDR3 coding DNA: TGTGCCAGCAGCTTAAGTGGGAGAGATTCAGATACGCAGTATTTT.

This chain connects TRBV5-6 to TRBJ1-5, with D perhaps matching TRBD1 (5 bases). Germline loops: CDR1 SGHDT, CDR2 YYEEEE. The CDR3 has 15 amino acids. V was cut by 4 bases and J by 0 bases, with 11 bases left in between. The CDR3 reads CASSAQGYSNQPQHF. CDR3 nucleotides: TGTGCCAGCAGCGCCCAGGGTTATAGCAATCAGCCCCAGCATTTT.

This clone was counted a few times. V is TRBV5-1 and J is TRBJ2-7, with D possibly matching TRBD1 (6 bases). This CDR3 spans 13 amino acids. V dropped 6 bases and J dropped 7 bases, with 17 bases sitting between them. CDR1 SGHRS and CDR2 YFSETQ come from the germline V gene. DNA of the CDR3: TGCGCCAGCACGACAGGCCCCGTGGGAGAGCAGTACTTC. Residues: CASTTGPVGEQYF.

This chain links TRBV12-3 or TRBV12-4 with TRBJ1-2; D gene ambiguous. This CDR3 comprises 11 residues. V was pared by 6 bases and J by 5 bases, with 7 bases between. CDR3 region: CASSDRYGYTF. The CDR3 nucleotides are TGTGCCAGCAGCGATCGGTATGGCTACACCTTC.

The genes are TRBV5-1 and TRBJ2-7, with D tentatively TRBD1 (6 bases). Germline lookup yields CDR1 SGHRS and CDR2 YFSETQ. This CDR3 comprises 14 residues. The germline V and J ends were trimmed by 0 bases and 4 bases, with 11 bases remaining between them. For the CDR3, the DNA is TGCGCCAGCAGCTTGGGGGCAGGGGTGTACGAGCAGTACGTC. It is translated as CASSLGAGVYEQYV.

This clone has a single count. The chain joins TRBV12-3 or TRBV12-4 to TRBJ2-7; 10 nucleotides match TRBD1. The CDR3 has 13 residues. Losses at the gene ends were 5 bases for V and 3 bases for J; bases not matched to a gene: 1. Written as DNA, the CDR3 is TGTGCCAGCAGTAGGACAGGGGGCTACGAGCAGTACTTC. Translation: CASSRTGGYEQYF.

The chain combines TRBV11-2 with TRBJ2-5; D is possibly TRBD2 (5 bases). The V end was cut by 1 base, the J end by 5 bases, with 14 bases between. CDR3 length: 15 amino acids. Germline values: CDR1 SGHAT, CDR2 FQNNGV. The CDR3 nucleotides read TGTGCCAGCAGCTTAGTAGCGCACATGGGGGAGACCCAGTACTTC. Translated, it gives CASSLVAHMGETQYF.

The rearrangement joins TRBV23-1 to TRBJ2-1, with TRBD2 matching over 7 bases. TRBV23-1 is labeled an ORF, and its function is uncertain. With V trimmed by 8 bases and J by 1 base, 11 bases remained unmatched. The CDR3 sequence is 16 residues long. CDR3 DNA sequence: TGCGCCAGCGATCCCTCCGGGGGGATGTCCTACAATGAGCAGTTCTTC. Protein sequence: CASDPSGGMSYNEQFF.

This clone came up once. This rearrangement joins TRBV19 to TRBJ1-1; perhaps TRBD1 as D (5 bases). This CDR3 comprises 14 residues. Trimming stripped 5 bases from V and 1 base from J, with 11 bases between. Germline-derived CDR1 and CDR2 are LNHDA and SQIVND (reference sequence). The CDR3 protein is CASSPQGRNTEAFF. CDR3 bases: TGTGCCAGTAGTCCGCAGGGCAGGAACACTGAAGCTTTCTTT. Variable domain in full (rest from reference TRBV19 and TRBJ1-1): DGGITQSPKYLFRKEGQNVTLSCEQNLNHDAMYWYRQDPGQGLRLIYYSQIVNDFQKGDIAEGYSVSREKKESFPLTVTSAQKNPTAFYLCASSPQGRNTEAFFGQGTRLTVV.

The CDR3 region is CATSRTGDVGNTEAFF. The CDR3 DNA reads as TGTGCCACCAGCAGGACAGGGGATGTGGGGAACACTGAAGCTTTCTTT. The gene calls are TRBV15 and TRBJ1-1, with 8 positions matching TRBD1. CDR1 LNHNV and CDR2 YYDKDF come from the germline V gene (reference sequence). V dropped 3 bases and J dropped 1; count of bases not matched to a gene: 7. This CDR3 is built from 16 residues. The full variable domain, with the rest looked up from reference TRBV15 and TRBJ1-1, is DAMVIQNPRYQVTQFGKPVTLSCSQTLNHNVMYWYQQKSSQAPKLLFHYYDKDFNNEADTPDNFQSRRPNTSFCFLDIRSPGLGDTAMYLCATSRTGDVGNTEAFFGQGTRLTVV.